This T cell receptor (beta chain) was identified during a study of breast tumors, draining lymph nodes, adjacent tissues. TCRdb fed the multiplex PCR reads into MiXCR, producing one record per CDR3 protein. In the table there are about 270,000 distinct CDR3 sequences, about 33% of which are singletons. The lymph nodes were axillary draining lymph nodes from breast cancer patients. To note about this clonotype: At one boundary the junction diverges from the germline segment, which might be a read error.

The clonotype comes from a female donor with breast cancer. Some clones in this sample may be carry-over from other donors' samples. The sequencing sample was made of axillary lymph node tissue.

CDR3 bases: TGCGCCAGCAGTTTGACGGGACAGTTCTACAGTGAGCAGTTCTTC. Translation: CASSLTGQFYSEQFF. The chain uses TRBV12-3 or TRBV12-4 and TRBJ2-1; 7 bases agree with TRBD1. CDR3 length: 15 amino acids.